This T cell receptor beta chain was sequenced for a study of T cells in Graves' hyperthyroidism and ophthalmopathy. The study's findings and limits: Ophthalmopathy onset followed model prediction by a median about six months.

Across 18 months, stable Graves' hyperthyroidism was marked by no progression to ophthalmopathy. These patients, aged 18 to 65, had recently diagnosed hyperthyroidism lasting under 2 months. Diagnoses were made from clinical symptoms, serum measures (thyroxine and TRAb), thyroid ultrasound and orbital computed tomography. This clonotype came up a few times. The antigen is unknown. From RNA transcripts, TCR beta CDR3 regions were amplified. HTBI primers were used for first-round RT-PCR of the TCR CDR3. Each CDR3 protein gets one entry after TCRdb re-called the multiplex PCR reads with MiXCR. The table lists around 340,000 distinct CDR3 sequences, roughly a fifth of them singletons, with 50% in the top ten. Germline trimming cut 5 bases from V and 9 bases from J; bases unmatched to any gene: 13. CDR1 and CDR2 from the germline V gene are SGHTA and FQGNSA. The CDR3 length is 15 residues.

This chain joins TRBV7-2 and TRBJ2-5; 9 bases line up with TRBD2. This sequence was found in a woman aged 50 to 60 with Graves' hyperthyroidism. The sequenced sample was blood. CDR3 DNA sequence: TGTGCCAGCAGCGCTAAAGCGGGAGGCCCCGGGCCCCAGTACTTC. This codes for CASSAKAGGPGPQYF.